The rows below give T cell receptor beta chains drawn from one sample of a study of regulatory T cells in long-lasting Graves disease. TCRdb processed the multiplex PCR reads anew with MiXCR; each CDR3 protein has one entry. The sample carries about 540,000 distinct CDR3 sequences, 13% recorded once. This sample also belongs to another study, concerning T cells in Graves' hyperthyroidism and ophthalmopathy.

The material sequenced was peripheral blood mononuclear cells (PBMCs), taken at new diagnosis, from a patient treated with antithyroid drugs. These receptors all come from a man aged 25 to 45 with Graves disease. The CDR3 runs from the conserved cysteine through the conserved F or W. D genes are given only for firm matches. Rows give clone size only sometimes, using once, few, many, or a class for an expanded clone.

clone_size | j_call | v_call | d_call | cdr3_aa | cdr3_nt
- | TRBJ1-3 | TRBV2 | - | CASSFDSGNTIYF | TGTGCCAGCAGTTTTGACTCTGGAAACACCATATATTTT
- | TRBJ1-5 | TRBV4-1 | - | CASSQRIGGKINQPQHF | TGCGCCAGCAGCCAAAGAATAGGGGGGAAAATCAATCAGCCCCAGCATTTT
- | TRBJ2-4 | TRBV29-1 | TRBD2 | CSVSRGPRESIQYF | TGCAGCGTCTCCCGTGGGCCGCGGGAGAGCATTCAGTACTTC
many | TRBJ2-3 | TRBV10-3 | - | CAISILAQSTDTQYF | TGTGCCATCAGTATTCTAGCGCAGAGCACAGATACGCAGTATTTT
many | TRBJ1-1 | TRBV6-5 | TRBD1 | CASSYSPPDRWAEAFF | TGTGCCAGCAGTTACTCGCCCCCGGACAGGTGGGCTGAAGCTTTCTTT
many | TRBJ1-5 | TRBV12-3/TRBV12-4 | - | CASSSRRGREDQPQHF | TGTGCCAGCAGTTCCCGCAGAGGTAGGGAAGACCAGCCCCAGCATTTT
- | TRBJ2-2 | TRBV14 | - | CASSRSSNTGELFF | TGTGCCAGCAGCCGCTCAAGCAACACCGGGGAGCTGTTTTTT
few | TRBJ1-6 | TRBV12-3/TRBV12-4 | - | CASSPGSYNSPLHF | TGTGCCAGCAGCCCCGGCTCCTATAATTCACCCCTCCACTTT
few | TRBJ1-2 | TRBV20-1 | - | CSAKDNYGYTF | TGCAGTGCGAAAGATAACTATGGCTACACCTTC
few | TRBJ1-5 | TRBV19 | TRBD1 | CASSMVGTGHQPQHF | TGTGCCAGTAGTATGGTCGGGACAGGCCATCAGCCCCAGCATTTT
- | TRBJ2-6 | TRBV19 | - | CASSSGQRANVLTF | TGTGCCAGTAGTTCCGGACAGCGGGCCAACGTCCTGACTTTC
- | TRBJ2-5 | TRBV7-9 | TRBD1 | CASSLGQGRAETQYF | TGTGCCAGCAGCCTTGGACAGGGACGGGCAGAGACCCAGTACTTC
many | TRBJ2-1 | TRBV27 | - | CASSVKDREGFIDEQFF | TGTGCCAGCAGTGTTAAGGACAGGGAGGGTTTTATCGATGAGCAGTTCTTC
- | TRBJ2-1 | TRBV24-1 | TRBD1 | CATSDTSDRDEQFF | TGTGCCACCAGTGATACCTCAGACAGGGACGAGCAGTTCTTC
many | TRBJ2-5 | TRBV29-1 | - | CSATNRDLQETQYF | TGCAGCGCGACGAACCGGGACTTACAAGAGACCCAGTACTTC
many | TRBJ2-3 | TRBV30 | - | CAWQPGADTQYF | TGTGCCTGGCAGCCTGGGGCAGATACGCAGTATTTT
many | TRBJ1-5 | TRBV19 | - | CASSNRSVSNQPQHF | TGTGCCAGTAGTAACCGCTCCGTGAGCAATCAGCCCCAGCATTTT
many | TRBJ1-5 | TRBV2 | - | CASSPTPNSNQPQHF | TGTGCCAGCAGTCCTACACCGAATAGCAATCAGCCCCAGCATTTT
- | TRBJ2-1 | TRBV27 | TRBD2 | CASIGAGGPYNEQFF | TGTGCCAGCATTGGGGCGGGAGGCCCCTACAATGAGCAGTTCTTC
- | TRBJ2-6 | TRBV6-1 | - | CASSKTAGVGANVLTF | TGTGCCAGCAGTAAAACGGCAGGGGTCGGGGCCAACGTCCTGACTTTC
- | TRBJ2-7 | TRBV29-1 | - | CSVEGEIYEQYF | TGCAGCGTTGAAGGGGAGATCTACGAGCAGTACTTC
- | TRBJ2-5 | TRBV3-1 | - | CASSHRGGGELWTQYF | TGTGCCAGCAGCCATCGAGGGGGAGGGGAGCTGTGGACCCAGTACTTC
few | TRBJ1-1 | TRBV29-1 | - | CSVEVGTYFEAFF | TGCAGCGTTGAAGTAGGGACGTACTTCGAAGCTTTCTTT
many | TRBJ1-4 | TRBV20-1 | TRBD1 | CSAIKGQGPAKLFF | TGCAGTGCCATAAAAGGACAGGGGCCAGCAAAACTGTTTTTT
many | TRBJ1-4 | TRBV15 | - | CATSRDSRNEKLFF | TGTGCCACCAGCAGAGATAGCCGTAATGAAAAACTGTTTTTT
many | TRBJ1-1 | TRBV2 | - | CASSTGENTEAFF | TGTGCCAGCAGTACGGGGGAAAACACTGAAGCTTTCTTT
many | TRBJ2-1 | TRBV2 | - | CASSYLTAEEFF | TGTGCCAGCAGTTACTTGACAGCCGAAGAGTTCTTC
many | TRBJ2-3 | TRBV2 | - | CASIRRDTQYF | TGTGCCAGCATCAGGCGGGATACGCAGTATTTT
few | TRBJ2-2 | TRBV27 | TRBD1 | CASRPGQGTPGGLFF | TGTGCCAGCAGACCGGGACAGGGTACGCCCGGGGGGCTGTTTTTT
many | TRBJ1-2 | TRBV2 | - | CASSEVPNYGYTF | TGTGCCAGCAGTGAAGTGCCCAACTATGGCTACACCTTC
few | TRBJ1-6 | TRBV7-8 | - | CASSFTRLNSPLHF | TGTGCCAGCAGCTTCACACGTCTCAATTCACCCCTCCACTTT
- | TRBJ2-1 | TRBV19 | - | CASAQAFSYNEQFF | TGTGCCAGTGCCCAGGCTTTCTCCTACAATGAGCAGTTCTTC
- | TRBJ2-6 | TRBV29-1 | - | CSVLPGRGANVLTF | TGCAGCGTCCTGCCAGGGCGGGGGGCCAACGTCCTGACTTTC
many | TRBJ1-4 | TRBV27 | - | CASSLTEGKLFF | TGTGCCAGCAGTTTGACGGAAGGAAAACTGTTTTTT
many | TRBJ2-7 | TRBV6-1 | TRBD1 | CASSRDRGGDEQYF | TGTGCCAGCTCCCGGGACAGGGGTGGGGACGAGCAGTACTTC
many | TRBJ1-1 | TRBV6-1 | TRBD1 | CASRAQGAPNTEAFF | TGTGCCAGCAGGGCACAGGGGGCGCCGAACACTGAAGCTTTCTTT
few | TRBJ2-5 | TRBV7-9 | TRBD2 | CASSSQSGSAETQYF | TGTGCCAGCAGCTCACAAAGCGGGAGTGCGGAGACCCAGTACTTC
- | TRBJ1-2 | TRBV20-1 | TRBD1 | CSATITGTGYGYTF | TGCAGTGCCACGATCACCGGGACAGGCTATGGCTACACCTTC
many | TRBJ2-7 | TRBV5-1 | TRBD1 | CASSISAGTGSVNEQYF | TGCGCCAGCAGTATTTCGGCGGGGACAGGGTCCGTGAACGAGCAGTACTTC
many | TRBJ2-7 | TRBV7-2 | - | CASSSTLGGTGYF | TGTGCCAGCAGCTCGACCCTTGGGGGGACGGGGTACTTC
many | TRBJ1-5 | TRBV29-1 | - | CSVEEGGQPQHF | TGCAGCGTTGAGGAGGGGGGTCAGCCCCAGCATTTT
many | TRBJ1-2 | TRBV12-3/TRBV12-4 | - | CASAFVMEDGYTF | TGTGCCAGCGCCTTTGTCATGGAGGATGGCTACACCTTC
many | TRBJ1-5 | TRBV2 | - | CASRKTMSNQPQHF | TGTGCCAGCAGGAAGACAATGAGCAATCAGCCCCAGCATTTT
many | TRBJ2-3 | TRBV6-1 | TRBD2 | CASSPVLAGVTDTQYF | TGTGCCAGCAGTCCCGTACTAGCGGGAGTCACAGATACGCAGTATTTT
many | TRBJ1-1 | TRBV19 | TRBD1 | CASSPGQPSTEAFF | TGTGCCAGTAGTCCGGGACAGCCATCCACTGAAGCTTTCTTT
many | TRBJ1-1 | TRBV12-3/TRBV12-4 | - | CASSGQGSPEAFF | TGTGCCAGCAGTGGACAAGGGTCTCCTGAAGCTTTCTTT
many | TRBJ2-7 | TRBV11-1 | - | CASSFGVLASYEQYF | TGTGCCAGCAGCTTTGGAGTCCTCGCATCCTACGAGCAGTACTTC
many | TRBJ2-1 | TRBV5-1 | - | CASRGGSAVRNEQFF | TGCGCCAGCAGAGGAGGGAGTGCCGTCCGGAATGAGCAGTTCTTC
- | TRBJ2-3 | TRBV20-1 | - | CSARDLAGRSSDTQYF | TGCAGTGCTAGAGATCTGGCGGGGAGAAGTTCAGATACGCAGTATTTT
many | TRBJ1-5 | TRBV2 | - | CASRPDWGNQPQHF | TGTGCCAGCAGACCGGACTGGGGCAATCAGCCCCAGCATTTT
many | TRBJ2-7 | TRBV27 | - | CASSFRLGEQYF | TGTGCCAGCAGTTTTAGGCTGGGCGAGCAGTACTTC